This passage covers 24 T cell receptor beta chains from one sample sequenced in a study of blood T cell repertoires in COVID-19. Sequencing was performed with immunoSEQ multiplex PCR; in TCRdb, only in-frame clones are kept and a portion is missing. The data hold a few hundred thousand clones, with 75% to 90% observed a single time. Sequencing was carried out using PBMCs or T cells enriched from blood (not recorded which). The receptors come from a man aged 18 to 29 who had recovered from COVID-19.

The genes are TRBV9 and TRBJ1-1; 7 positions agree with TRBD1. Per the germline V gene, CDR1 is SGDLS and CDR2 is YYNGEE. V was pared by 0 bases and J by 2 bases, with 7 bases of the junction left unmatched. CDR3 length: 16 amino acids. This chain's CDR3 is CASSVDPTGINTEAFF. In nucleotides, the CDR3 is TGTGCCAGCAGCGTAGACCCGACAGGGATTAACACTGAAGCTTTCTTT.

CDR3 residues: CASSPQGANSPLHF. As DNA, the CDR3 is TGTGCCAGCAGTCCTCAGGGGGCTAATTCACCCCTCCACTTT. The chain links TRBV6-5 to TRBJ1-6; TRBD1 matches at 8 bases. From germline, CDR1 is MNHEY and CDR2 SVGAGI. This CDR3 is built from 14 residues. Unmatched junction bases numbered 3, after V lost 5 bases and J lost 6 bases.

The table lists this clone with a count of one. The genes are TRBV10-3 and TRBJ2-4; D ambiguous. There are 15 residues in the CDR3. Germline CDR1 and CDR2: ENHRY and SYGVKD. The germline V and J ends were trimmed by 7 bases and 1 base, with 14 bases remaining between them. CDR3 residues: CAIKDRVLAKNIQYF. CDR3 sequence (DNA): TGTGCCATCAAAGACCGGGTGTTGGCCAAAAACATTCAGTACTTC.

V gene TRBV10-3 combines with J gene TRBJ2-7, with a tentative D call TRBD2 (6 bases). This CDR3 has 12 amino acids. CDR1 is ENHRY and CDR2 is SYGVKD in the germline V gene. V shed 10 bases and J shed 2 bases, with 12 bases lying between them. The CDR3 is CATAREPYEQYF. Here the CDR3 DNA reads TGTGCCACCGCTCGGGAGCCCTACGAGCAGTACTTC.

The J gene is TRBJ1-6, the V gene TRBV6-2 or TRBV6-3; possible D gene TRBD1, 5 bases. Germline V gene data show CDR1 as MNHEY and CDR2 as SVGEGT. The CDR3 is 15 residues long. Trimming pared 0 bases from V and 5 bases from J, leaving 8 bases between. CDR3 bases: TGTGCCAGCAGTTACTCAGGGGCCGATAATTCACCCCTCCACTTT. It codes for CASSYSGADNSPLHF.

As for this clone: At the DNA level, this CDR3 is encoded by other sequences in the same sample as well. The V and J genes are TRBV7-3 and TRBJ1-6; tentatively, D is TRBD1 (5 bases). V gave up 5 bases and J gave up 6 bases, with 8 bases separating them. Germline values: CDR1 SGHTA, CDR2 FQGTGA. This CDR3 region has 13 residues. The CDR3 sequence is CASSPGGNSPLHF. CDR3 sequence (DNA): TGTGCCAGCAGCCCCGGGGGTAATTCACCCCTCCACTTT.

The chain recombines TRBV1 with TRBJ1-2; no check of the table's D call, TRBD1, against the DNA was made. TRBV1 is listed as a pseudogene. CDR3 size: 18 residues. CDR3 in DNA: TGCACCAGCGCCCCGGATGGGGACACTACAATCCTGGGGGATGGCTACACCTTC. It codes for CTSAPDGDTTILGDGYTF.

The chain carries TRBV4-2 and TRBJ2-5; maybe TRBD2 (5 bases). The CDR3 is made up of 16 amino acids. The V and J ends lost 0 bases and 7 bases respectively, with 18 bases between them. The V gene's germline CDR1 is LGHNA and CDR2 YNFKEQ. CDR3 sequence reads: CASSQDVLGHAGTQYF. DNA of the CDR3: TGTGCCAGCAGCCAAGATGTGTTGGGCCACGCGGGGACCCAGTACTTC.

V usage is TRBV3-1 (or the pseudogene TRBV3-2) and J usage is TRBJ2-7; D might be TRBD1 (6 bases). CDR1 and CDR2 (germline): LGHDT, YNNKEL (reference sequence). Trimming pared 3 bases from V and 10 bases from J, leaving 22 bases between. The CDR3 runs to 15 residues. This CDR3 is CASSQAGSGQPRQYF. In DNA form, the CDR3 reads TGTGCCAGCAGCCAGGCCGGTAGTGGACAGCCTCGTCAGTACTTC.

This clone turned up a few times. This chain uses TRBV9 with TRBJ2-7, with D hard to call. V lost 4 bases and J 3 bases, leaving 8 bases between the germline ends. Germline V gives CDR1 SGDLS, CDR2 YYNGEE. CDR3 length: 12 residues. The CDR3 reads CASSPRHYEQYF. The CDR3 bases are TGTGCCAGCAGCCCGCGACACTACGAGCAGTACTTC.

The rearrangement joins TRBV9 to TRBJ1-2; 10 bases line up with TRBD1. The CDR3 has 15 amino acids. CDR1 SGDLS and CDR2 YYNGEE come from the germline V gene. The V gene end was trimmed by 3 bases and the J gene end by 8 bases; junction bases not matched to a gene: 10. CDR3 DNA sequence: TGTGCCAGCAGCGCCTGGACAGGGGGAGGTTGGGGCTACACCTTC. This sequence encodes CASSAWTGGGWGYTF.

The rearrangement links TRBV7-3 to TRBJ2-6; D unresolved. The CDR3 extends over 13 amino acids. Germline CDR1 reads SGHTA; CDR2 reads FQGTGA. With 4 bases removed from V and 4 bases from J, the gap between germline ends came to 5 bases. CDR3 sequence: CASSSKGANVLTF. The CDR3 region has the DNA TGTGCCAGCAGCTCCAAAGGGGCCAACGTCCTGACTTTC.

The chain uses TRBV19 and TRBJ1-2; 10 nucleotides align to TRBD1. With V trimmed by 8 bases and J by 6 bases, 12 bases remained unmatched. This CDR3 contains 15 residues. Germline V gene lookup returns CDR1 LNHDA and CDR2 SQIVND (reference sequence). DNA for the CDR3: TGTGCCAGTGGCACCCGGACAGGGGGGAGGGATGGCTACACCTTC. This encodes CASGTRTGGRDGYTF.

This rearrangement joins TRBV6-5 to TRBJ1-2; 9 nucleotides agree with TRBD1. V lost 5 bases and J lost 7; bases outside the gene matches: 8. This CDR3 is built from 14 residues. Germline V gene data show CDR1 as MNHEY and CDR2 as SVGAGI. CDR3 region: CASSRGQGGGGYTF. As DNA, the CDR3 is TGTGCCAGCAGTAGGGGACAGGGTGGCGGTGGCTACACCTTC.

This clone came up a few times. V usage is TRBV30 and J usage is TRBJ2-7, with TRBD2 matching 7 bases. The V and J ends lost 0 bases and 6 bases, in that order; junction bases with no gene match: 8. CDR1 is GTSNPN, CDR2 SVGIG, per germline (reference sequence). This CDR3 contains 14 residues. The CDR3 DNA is TGTGCCTGGAGTGTCGGCGGGAGTCTCTCCGAGCAGTACTTC. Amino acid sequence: CAWSVGGSLSEQYF.

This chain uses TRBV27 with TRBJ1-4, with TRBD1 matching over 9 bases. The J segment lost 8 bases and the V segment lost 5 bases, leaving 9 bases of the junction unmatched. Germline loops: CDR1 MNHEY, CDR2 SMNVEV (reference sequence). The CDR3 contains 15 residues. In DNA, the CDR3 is TGTGCCAGCAGTCCCACCGGGACAGGGCGGGAAAAACTGTTTTTT. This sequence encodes CASSPTGTGREKLFF.

The CDR3 loop is CASSEGDRAHQPQHF. The CDR3 DNA sequence: TGTGCCAGCAGTGAAGGGGACAGAGCACATCAGCCCCAGCATTTT. The chain employs TRBV6-1 and TRBJ1-5; 7 bases are shared with TRBD1. The CDR3 is 15 residues long. CDR1 is MNHNS, CDR2 SASEGT, per germline. Unmatched junction bases numbered 5, after V lost 1 base and J lost 5 bases.

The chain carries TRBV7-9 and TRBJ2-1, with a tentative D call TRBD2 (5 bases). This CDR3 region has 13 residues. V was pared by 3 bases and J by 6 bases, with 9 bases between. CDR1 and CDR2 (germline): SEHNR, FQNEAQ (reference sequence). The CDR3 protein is CASSLDWSNEQFF. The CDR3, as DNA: TGTGCCAGCAGCTTGGACTGGTCCAATGAGCAGTTCTTC. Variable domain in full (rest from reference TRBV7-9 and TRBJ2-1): DTGVSQNPRHKITKRGQNVTFRCDPISEHNRLYWYRQTLGQGPEFLTYFQNEAQLEKSRLLSDRFSAERPKGSFSTLEIQRTEQGDSAMYLCASSLDWSNEQFFGPGTRLTVL.

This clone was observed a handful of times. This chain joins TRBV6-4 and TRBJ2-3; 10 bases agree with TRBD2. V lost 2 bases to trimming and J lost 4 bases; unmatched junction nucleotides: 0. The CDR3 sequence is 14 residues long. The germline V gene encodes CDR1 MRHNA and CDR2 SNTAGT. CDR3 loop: CASSDGLAADTQYF. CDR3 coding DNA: TGTGCCAGCAGTGACGGACTAGCGGCAGATACGCAGTATTTT.

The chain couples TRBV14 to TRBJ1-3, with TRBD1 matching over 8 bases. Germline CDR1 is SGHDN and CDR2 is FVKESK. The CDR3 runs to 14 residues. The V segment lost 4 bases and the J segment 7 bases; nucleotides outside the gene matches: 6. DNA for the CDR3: TGTGCCAGCAGCCCCTACACAGGGGGGAACACCATATATTTT. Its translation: CASSPYTGGNTIYF.

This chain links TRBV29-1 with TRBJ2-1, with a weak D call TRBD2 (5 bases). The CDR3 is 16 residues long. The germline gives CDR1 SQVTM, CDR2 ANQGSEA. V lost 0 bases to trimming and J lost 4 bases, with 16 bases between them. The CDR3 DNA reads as TGCAGCGTTGAAGAAGGTAGGGAAGCGGAATACAATGAGCAGTTCTTC. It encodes CSVEEGREAEYNEQFF.

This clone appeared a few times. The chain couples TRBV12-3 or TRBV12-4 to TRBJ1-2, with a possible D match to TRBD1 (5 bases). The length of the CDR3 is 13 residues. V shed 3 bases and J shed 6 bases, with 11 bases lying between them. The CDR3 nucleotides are TGTGCCAGCAGTTTTGCCGGGGGGGATGGCTACACCTTC. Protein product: CASSFAGGDGYTF.

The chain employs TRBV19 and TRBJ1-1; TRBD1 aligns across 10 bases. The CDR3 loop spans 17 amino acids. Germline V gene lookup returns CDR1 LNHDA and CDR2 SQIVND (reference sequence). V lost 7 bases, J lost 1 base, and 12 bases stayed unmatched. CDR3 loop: CASTPRDRGWRNTEAFF. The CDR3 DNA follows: TGTGCCAGTACCCCCCGGGACAGGGGATGGAGGAACACTGAAGCTTTCTTT.

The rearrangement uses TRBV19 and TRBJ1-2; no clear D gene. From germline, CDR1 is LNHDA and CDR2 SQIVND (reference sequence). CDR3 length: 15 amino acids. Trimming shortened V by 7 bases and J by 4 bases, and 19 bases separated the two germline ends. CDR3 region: CASNPPQAGTYGYTF. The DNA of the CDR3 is TGTGCCAGTAACCCCCCCCAGGCAGGAACCTATGGCTACACCTTC.